This TCR beta chain was observed in a study of cytomegalovirus exposure and HLA in healthy donors. A single count supports this clone. Produced via immunoSEQ multiplex PCR; TCRdb's table is partial and in-frame only. This table has around 150,000 clones, approximately 90% appearing once. Germline V gene sequence: CDR1 MNHEY, CDR2 SVGAGI. The CDR3 contains 14 residues. V shed 7 bases and J shed 1 base, with 13 bases lying between them. The sequence was obtained from a man aged 18 to 29 in good health and CMV-seronegative. The material sequenced was PBMCs. The chain links TRBV6-5 to TRBJ1-1; D gene unclear. In DNA, the CDR3 is TGTGCCAGCAAGTTGGGAGGGAGGAACACTGAAGCTTTCTTT. Encoded protein: CASKLGGRNTEAFF.